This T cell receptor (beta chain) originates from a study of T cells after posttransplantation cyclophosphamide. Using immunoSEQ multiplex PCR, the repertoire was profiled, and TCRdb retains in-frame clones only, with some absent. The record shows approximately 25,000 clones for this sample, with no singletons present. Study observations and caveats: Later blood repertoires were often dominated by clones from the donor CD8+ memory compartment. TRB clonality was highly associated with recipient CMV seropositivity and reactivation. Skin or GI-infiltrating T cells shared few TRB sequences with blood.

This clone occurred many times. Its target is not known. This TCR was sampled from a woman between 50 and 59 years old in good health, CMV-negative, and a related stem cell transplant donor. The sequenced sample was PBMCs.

DNA of the CDR3: TGTGCCAGCAGTCAATGGGGAGGCAGCAATCAGCCCCAGCATTTT. Protein product: CASSQWGGSNQPQHF. The gene calls are TRBV28 and TRBJ1-5; D is unclear. The CDR3 runs to 15 residues. Germline V CDR1 and CDR2: MDHEN, SYDVKM. V lost 5 bases to trimming and J lost 1 base, with 12 bases between them. The full variable domain, its missing parts supplied by reference TRBV28 and TRBJ1-5, is DVKVTQSSRYLVKRTGEKVFLECVQDMDHENMFWYRQDPGLGLRLIYFSYDVKMKEKGDIPEGYSVSREKKERFSLILESASTNQTSMYLCASSQWGGSNQPQHFGDGTRLSIL.